Many counts were recorded for the clone carrying this T cell receptor (beta chain). Its antigen remains unidentified. V shed 6 bases and J shed 0 bases, with 15 bases lying between them. The germline V gene has CDR1 DFQATT and CDR2 SNEGSKA (reference sequence). CDR3 size: 15 residues. The sample is drawn from a study of early T cells in non-severe SARS-CoV-2 infection. Study findings and constraints: VDJdb-based annotation leaned toward anti-spike CD8 responses and missed private and CD4 specificities.

TCRdb recomputed calls from the 5' RACE reads with MiXCR, one row per CDR3 protein. Here the sample spans roughly 25,000 distinct CDR3 sequences, about 3.8% being singletons. This chain connects TRBV20-1 to TRBJ1-3; D remains unclear. Sequences were obtained from whole blood. The TCR sequence derives from an adult who was a healthcare worker with PCR-confirmed SARS-CoV-2 infection or an uninfected control (not recorded which). The CDR3 loop is CSAEDVQSSGNTIYF. As DNA, the CDR3 is TGCAGTGCGGAAGATGTCCAGAGCTCTGGAAACACCATATATTTT.